The rows below give T cell receptor beta chains drawn from one sample of a study of response to subunit inactivated influenza vaccine. From the RT-PCR reads, TCRdb called clonotypes with MiXCR, one entry per CDR3 protein. The sample carries around 520,000 distinct CDR3 sequences, about 25% recorded once. The sequencing here drew on CD4+ T cells sorted from PBMCs, taken roughly 5 days after vaccination. These receptor sequences come from a man aged 50 to 59 who received an inactivated influenza vaccine. CDR3s include the opening cysteine and the closing phenylalanine or tryptophan.

J | V | length | CDR3
TRBJ2-7 | TRBV4-3 | 15 | CASSQVGQGSYEQYF
TRBJ2-1 | TRBV20-1 | 15 | CSARDIRAPYNEQFF
TRBJ2-3 | TRBV29-1 | 12 | CSVPYPTDTQYF
TRBJ1-1 | TRBV12-3/TRBV12-4 | 15 | CASSFGTGGNTEAFF
TRBJ1-2 | TRBV6-6 | 13 | CASTLDAVYGYTF
TRBJ1-6 | TRBV7-9 | 12 | CASSLDKSPLHF
TRBJ2-3 | TRBV6-1 | 14 | CASKVPGSTDTQYF
TRBJ2-2 | TRBV6-1 | 15 | CASRKGTTNTGELFF
TRBJ2-5 | TRBV25-1 | 17 | CASSEFRGPPGQETQYF
TRBJ2-7 | TRBV12-3/TRBV12-4 | 14 | CASSPGLASVEQYF
TRBJ2-1 | TRBV15 | 16 | CATSTLGLWGGNEQFF
TRBJ2-3 | TRBV30 | 15 | CAWIMGGDLTDTQYF
TRBJ2-5 | TRBV20-1 | 14 | CSAPTSGRGETQYF
TRBJ2-6 | TRBV7-9 | 16 | CASSLSGSRGANVLTF
TRBJ2-5 | TRBV18 | 14 | CASSPPAQGETQYF
TRBJ2-5 | TRBV5-6 | 14 | CASITSGTKETQYF
TRBJ2-4 | TRBV7-2 | 15 | CASSLGLGRPHIQYF
TRBJ2-5 | TRBV2 | 13 | CASMALRAETQYF
TRBJ2-1 | TRBV7-2 | 17 | CASSSRYRGPTYNEQFF
TRBJ2-7 | TRBV10-3 | 15 | CAISPIAVYSYEQYF
TRBJ2-1 | TRBV12-3/TRBV12-4 | 18 | CASSFQGGGGSSYNEQFF
TRBJ2-3 | TRBV7-2 | 15 | CASSPRQLGTDTQYF
TRBJ2-5 | TRBV7-8 | 16 | CASSLARQGLGETQYF
TRBJ2-7 | TRBV10-1 | 15 | CASSESSSGRYEQYF
TRBJ1-1 | TRBV11-2 | 21 | CASSLDPLRDRVIFRITEAFF
TRBJ1-1 | TRBV6-5 | 14 | CASSYMSQNTEAFF
TRBJ2-1 | TRBV6-2/TRBV6-3 | 17 | CASTRPGRFGSYNEQFF
TRBJ2-2 | TRBV12-3/TRBV12-4 | 15 | CASKRGTANTGELFF
TRBJ2-5 | TRBV5-1 | 13 | CASSLGGQQTQYF
TRBJ1-5 | TRBV7-8 | 17 | CASSTGVAGGGNQPQHF
TRBJ2-1 | TRBV20-1 | 13 | CSAEREGYNEQFF
TRBJ2-1 | TRBV20-1 | 14 | CSARFGSSYNEQFF
TRBJ2-1 | TRBV25-1 | 13 | CASSEVGSWEQFF
TRBJ2-5 | TRBV4-1 | 16 | CASSTGQGATQETQYF
TRBJ2-1 | TRBV20-1 | 13 | CSASASGSYEQFF
TRBJ1-5 | TRBV12-3/TRBV12-4 | 13 | CASSLDEDQPQHF
TRBJ2-7 | TRBV12-3/TRBV12-4 | 14 | CASSLDGPAYEQYF
TRBJ2-5 | TRBV5-1 | 12 | CASSLGPGTQYF
TRBJ2-7 | TRBV6-6 | 13 | CASSFAGGDEQYF
TRBJ2-7 | TRBV11-2 | 15 | CASSPIPPGTYEQYF
TRBJ1-6 | TRBV10-1 | 13 | CASKRDRDSPLHF
TRBJ2-6 | TRBV6-1 | 13 | CASRWTGANVLTF
TRBJ2-7 | TRBV7-3 | 12 | CASSLTGPEQYF
TRBJ2-5 | TRBV29-1 | 14 | CSVNQLAAQETQYF
TRBJ2-2 | TRBV11-2 | 15 | CASSLAYLGTGELFF
TRBJ1-2 | TRBV4-2 | 17 | CASSQDYMRGLSYGYTF
TRBJ2-5 | TRBV7-2 | 13 | CASSLRRSGTQYF
TRBJ2-1 | TRBV12-3/TRBV12-4 | 15 | CASSTEGLAGSEQFF
TRBJ1-1 | TRBV20-1 | 14 | CSARAGTVSPEAFF
TRBJ1-6 | TRBV30 | 14 | CAWSALTGSSPLHF
TRBJ1-4 | TRBV4-2 | 15 | CASSQDRGANEKLFF
TRBJ1-5 | TRBV18 | 16 | CASSPNGPLNNQPQHF
TRBJ2-3 | TRBV11-2 | 14 | CASSPLVVTDTQYF
TRBJ1-3 | TRBV20-1 | 14 | CSARDGLLGNTIYF
TRBJ2-2 | TRBV5-1 | 15 | CASSPRTSGSGELFF